This entry is about one T cell receptor (beta chain). Antigen: not known. The sample comes from a study of OX40 agonist ivuxolimab in advanced cancers. Turning to the study itself: Hepatocellular carcinoma, melanoma, renal cell or head and neck cancer was diagnosed in the dose-escalation patients. Study results and caveats: CD4+ and CD8+ T cells in blood underwent clonal expansion by week 6 at 0.1 to 3.0 mg/kg.

Systemic immunosuppression or autoimmune disease history was grounds to exclude patients. The study sampled blood at baseline, cycle 4 day 1, and cycle 7 day 1. TCRdb keeps only in-frame clones here, not all; method: immunoSEQ multiplex PCR. The table lists 75,000 to 100,000 clones, roughly 90% of them singletons, with roughly 0.33% in the top ten. This CDR3 region has 14 residues. V lost 2 bases, J lost 5 bases, and 10 bases lay in between. Germline V gene lookup returns CDR1 KGHSH and CDR2 LQKENI. Sequences were derived from CD4+ or CD8+ T cells sorted from blood, sampled in a trial of the OX40 agonist ivuxolimab. This clonotype originated in an adult with an advanced solid tumor such as melanoma, head and neck, liver or kidney cancer. The chain couples TRBV18 to TRBJ1-3; D uncertain. The CDR3: CASSPDGRRNTIYF. As DNA, the CDR3 is TGTGCCAGCTCACCAGACGGGAGGAGAAACACCATATATTTT.